A single T cell receptor beta chain is shown here with its context. Amplification yielded TCR beta CDR3 regions, with RNA transcripts as the source. Researchers ran a first-round RT-PCR on the TCR CDR3 using the HTBI primer set. From the multiplex PCR reads, TCRdb called clonotypes with MiXCR, one entry per CDR3 protein. The sample has some 350,000 distinct CDR3 sequences; about a sixth are singletons. V lost 7 bases and J 10 bases, leaving 26 bases between the germline ends. Germline CDR1 and CDR2: SNHLY and FYNNEI. CDR3 length equals 16 residues. The source of the sample is a study of T cells in Graves' hyperthyroidism and ophthalmopathy.

The sample comprised blood. The receptor was derived from a woman aged 18-35 years with Graves' hyperthyroidism that later progressed to Graves' ophthalmopathy. J is TRBJ2-1 and V is TRBV2; a weak D match, TRBD2 (5 bases). Here the CDR3 reads CASISWSSALPGEQFF. As DNA, the CDR3 is TGTGCCAGCATATCGTGGAGTAGCGCCCTCCCGGGCGAGCAGTTCTTC.